The 8 T cell receptor beta chains below all came from one sample that was sequenced in a study of CD4 T cells in relation to SARS-CoV-2 and coronaviruses. CD4+ T cells from unexposed donors were obtained before the COVID-19 pandemic (2011-2018). The table came from immunoSEQ multiplex PCR; TCRdb's copy has only in-frame clones and leaves some out. The table has just under 65,000 clones, about 94% seen once. The sample consisted of naive CD4+ T cells from PBMCs. This sample's subset: naive CD4+ T cells isolated by negative enrichment. The receptors were sampled from a human donor in good health.

The V call is TRBV7-2, the J call TRBJ2-5; 12 bases agree with TRBD2. The CDR3 covers 17 residues. CDR1 is SGHTA, CDR2 FQGNSA, per germline. Trimming at V came to 1 base and at J to 5 bases, leaving 8 bases not matched to a gene. CDR3: CASSLGASGRARETQYF. CDR3 coding DNA: TGTGCCAGCAGCTTAGGGGCTAGCGGGAGGGCCAGGGAGACCCAGTACTTC.

The chain carries TRBV7-3 and TRBJ2-7; 10 bases are shared with TRBD1. V trimming: 5 bases; J trimming: 5 bases; junction bases outside the gene matches: 6. From germline, CDR1 is SGHTA and CDR2 FQGTGA. The CDR3 spans 14 residues. CDR3 in amino acids: CASSADRGSHEQYF. The CDR3, as DNA: TGTGCCAGCAGCGCGGACAGGGGGTCTCACGAGCAGTACTTC.

This clone was seen a single time. V is TRBV10-2 and J is TRBJ2-7; possible D gene TRBD2, 6 bases. The V and J ends lost 3 bases and 0 bases respectively, with 9 bases between them. The length of the CDR3 is 14 residues. Germline values: CDR1 WSHSY, CDR2 SAAADI. CDR3 bases: TGCGCCAGCAGTGACCCGGGACTCTCCTACGAGCAGTACTTC. Encoded protein: CASSDPGLSYEQYF.

The V gene is TRBV19, the J gene TRBJ1-6; D unresolved. The CDR3 length is 16 residues. V lost 7 bases, J lost 10 bases, and 23 bases lay in between. Per the germline V gene, CDR1 is LNHDA and CDR2 is SQIVND (reference sequence). Written as DNA, the CDR3 is TGTGCCAGTAAGAGCGGCGGAATCCGAGTCACGTCACCCCTCCACTTT. Its protein product is CASKSGGIRVTSPLHF.

J is TRBJ1-2 and V is TRBV3-1 (or the pseudogene TRBV3-2), with no clear D. CDR3 size: 11 residues. V shed 1 base and J shed 11 bases, with 8 bases lying between them. Germline CDR1 and CDR2: LGHDT and YNNKEL (reference sequence). This CDR3 reads CASSQVGMYTF. For the CDR3, the DNA is TGTGCCAGCAGCCAAGTTGGAATGTACACCTTC.

The genes are TRBV3-1 (or the pseudogene TRBV3-2) and TRBJ2-7; tentative D call: TRBD2 (5 bases). Germline loops: CDR1 LGHDT, CDR2 YNNKEL (reference sequence). V was pared by 1 base and J by 1 base, with 14 bases between. The CDR3 loop spans 16 amino acids. The CDR3 is CASSQGVSGFSYEQYF. DNA of the CDR3: TGTGCCAGCAGCCAAGGGGTATCGGGGTTTTCCTACGAGCAGTACTTC.

The chain joins TRBV28 to TRBJ2-7, with D maybe TRBD1 (6 bases). The CDR3 loop spans 15 amino acids. Trimming took off 6 bases at V and 4 bases at J, with 19 bases between the two ends. Germline V gives CDR1 MDHEN, CDR2 SYDVKM. In DNA form, the CDR3 reads TGTGCCAGCAGCCCCCCAACAGGGAAAGAGTACGAGCAGTACTTC. Translated: CASSPPTGKEYEQYF. The variable domain in full, with the rest retrieved from reference TRBV28 and TRBJ2-7, is DVKVTQSSRYLVKRTGEKVFLECVQDMDHENMFWYRQDPGLGLRLIYFSYDVKMKEKGDIPEGYSVSREKKERFSLILESASTNQTSMYLCASSPPTGKEYEQYFGPGTRLTVT.

This clone was observed once. The gene calls are TRBV20-1 and TRBJ2-7; 7 bases match TRBD1. Per germline, CDR1 DFQATT and CDR2 SNEGSKA (reference sequence). This CDR3 is built from 14 residues. V shed 3 bases and J 5 bases; nucleotides not matched to a gene: 10. The CDR3 loop reads CSASRDRVAHEQYF. DNA of the CDR3: TGCAGTGCTAGTCGCGACAGGGTGGCCCACGAGCAGTACTTC.